This T cell receptor (beta chain) originates from a study of blood T cell repertoires in COVID-19 (dated by TCRdb to 2020 to 2021). The study in broad terms: Samples covering the acute and convalescent phases of COVID-19 were provided by collaborators in the United States, Italy and Spain. The material from the prospective study consisted of cDNA or gDNA derived from T cells, B-cell-depleted T cells, or PBMCs. Subjects who had been exposed to COVID-19, were actively infected with it, or had recovered from it provided the deeply sampled blood TCRbeta repertoires that made up the dataset. The repertoires were released in a freely available public database intended as a resource for research on the immune response to SARS-CoV-2. The samples were drawn from two sources: the first 160 participants of the ongoing ImmuneRACE study, and 950 to 1,500 subjects contributed by 6 global collaborators. Sample metadata almost always included a de-identified subject ID, COVID-19 status, age in years and sex. Where available, HLA class I and class II types were taken from metadata supplied by the sample provider and were not determined by assay-based typing.

General findings and caveats noted by the study authors: The quantity of clinical and demographic metadata differed by source and by participant and was supplied without curation.

For this clone: Its antigen target is currently unknown. No much larger clonotype is one base removed from it; base qualities were not supplied.

The collaborating institutions used their own protocols to collect whole blood in K2EDTA tubes. Collaborator samples were shipped for TCRbeta analysis as frozen whole blood, isolated PBMCs, or DNA extracted from either sample type. CDR1 and CDR2, looked up from the germline V gene, are SGHAT and FQNNGV. The CDR3 covers 18 residues, taking in both the cysteine and the phenylalanine. Only CDR3 DNA remains: 54 bases, in frame from the first base. Germline trimming: 4 bases from V, 5 bases from J; junction bases outside gene matches: 14. The immunoSEQ Assay, a bias-controlled multiplex PCR, was used to amplify TCRbeta CDR3 regions from genomic DNA. The authors' analysis ran thus. The number of nucleated cells in each sample was estimated by amplification of reference gene primers within the assay. To quantify the absolute abundance of each unique TCRbeta CDR3 rearrangement, sequence reads were collapsed and filtered. For each sample, productive Simpson clonality was calculated as the square root of Simpson's diversity index over productive rearrangements. The immuneACCESS repertoire file appears here via TCRdb, limited to in-frame rearrangements. These files lack a portion of the clones; in checked studies, under half of the deficit traces to unresolved V genes, and the cause of the others is not known. Clonal size and the V and J genes are those of that table, whereas D and trimming came from the DNA. This sample comprises 150,000 to 200,000 clones, 70% to 85% of them detected only once. The ten largest account for approximately 5.4% of the sample.

Here the chain combines TRBV11-2 and TRBJ2-2, and TRBD1 matches 9 of the central bases. The origin of this receptor is a woman younger than 45 with acute or convalescent COVID-19. Sequencing was done on a sample of peripheral blood. The sequenced DNA is TGTGCCAGCAGCTCCCTCCTACCGGGACAGGGAAAGACCGGGGAGCTGTTTTTT. Protein translation: CASSSLLPGQGKTGELFF.